This is a list of T cell receptor beta chains from one sample in a study of cytomegalovirus exposure and HLA in healthy donors. Profiling relied on immunoSEQ multiplex PCR, and the TCRdb table lists in-frame clones only, not all of them. The sample shows around 120,000 clones, around 78% of them seen only once. Sequenced: PBMCs. The receptors originated from a woman in her 50s in good health and CMV-seronegative. The CDR3 runs from the conserved cysteine through the conserved F or W. Fields, in order: CDR3 DNA, CDR3 protein, clone size, V gene, D gene, J gene. D genes are given only for firm matches. Not all rows give a size; the values are once, few, many and, for expanded clones, a class.

TGTGCCACCAGCAGAGATTGGGCGAACACTGAAGCTTTCTTT	CATSRDWANTEAFF	.	TRBV15	.	TRBJ1-1
TGCGCCAGCACCCTTAGAGGGTCTAGCGGGAGCCGGGAGACCCAGTACTTC	CASTLRGSSGSRETQYF	.	TRBV5-1	TRBD2	TRBJ2-5
TGTGCCAGCTCACCACGGGCAGGGGGCCGGAACACCGGGGAGCTGTTTTTT	CASSPRAGGRNTGELFF	.	TRBV18	TRBD1	TRBJ2-2
TGTGCCAGCAGCTCCGGACAGGGGACAGGCTATGGCTACACCTTC	CASSSGQGTGYGYTF	.	TRBV5-6	TRBD1	TRBJ1-2
TGTGCCAGTAGTATCGGGACAGGTGCAACTAATGAAAAACTGTTTTTT	CASSIGTGATNEKLFF	.	TRBV19	TRBD1	TRBJ1-4
TGTGCCAGCACCCCAGCAGGTGGCGCGAACACCGGGGAGCTGTTTTTT	CASTPAGGANTGELFF	once	TRBV5-6	.	TRBJ2-2
TGTGCCAGCAGTTTTGGCACAGGATCCTTCCATCAGCCCCAGCATTTT	CASSFGTGSFHQPQHF	.	TRBV28	.	TRBJ1-5
TGTGCCAGCTCACCAGGCACCCCCGCAACTAATGAAAAACTGTTTTTT	CASSPGTPATNEKLFF	.	TRBV18	.	TRBJ1-4
TGTGCCAGCAGTCGGACAGGGGGCCAGCCCCAGCATTTT	CASSRTGGQPQHF	.	TRBV6-5	TRBD1	TRBJ1-5
TGTGCCAGCAGCGCTCGGACAGGGAGGCCCTTCCTCTATGGCTACACCTTC	CASSARTGRPFLYGYTF	.	TRBV21-1	.	TRBJ1-2
TGTGCCAGCAGCACAGGGGCAAATCAGCCCCAGCATTTT	CASSTGANQPQHF	.	TRBV9	TRBD1	TRBJ1-5
TGTGCCAGCAGCCTGGGTGACGACAGTCAAGCTTTCTTT	CASSLGDDSQAFF	few	TRBV5-6	.	TRBJ1-1
TGTGCCTGGAGTGAGGTGGGGGCCACCACAGATACGCAGTATTTT	CAWSEVGATTDTQYF	once	TRBV30	.	TRBJ2-3
TGCGCCAGCAGCCAAGATTGGGGCCTTGACTATGGCTACACCTTC	CASSQDWGLDYGYTF	.	TRBV4-3	.	TRBJ1-2
TGTGCCAGCTCACTGGGACAGAGCAATCAGCCCCAGCATTTT	CASSLGQSNQPQHF	.	TRBV18	TRBD1	TRBJ1-5
TGTGCCAGTAAAAGGACAGGGGTCAATCAGCCCCAGCATTTT	CASKRTGVNQPQHF	.	TRBV19	TRBD1	TRBJ1-5
TGTGCCAGCATCCCCTCTCCAGGGGGTCGCGGCACTGAAGCTTTCTTT	CASIPSPGGRGTEAFF	.	TRBV7-2	TRBD1	TRBJ1-1
TGTGCCAGCAGTCCAGGGACAGGGGTTGGCTACACCTTC	CASSPGTGVGYTF	few	TRBV6-5	TRBD1	TRBJ1-2
TGTGCCAGCAGCACAGACAGGGGGTTTAACACCATATATTTT	CASSTDRGFNTIYF	few	TRBV7-2	TRBD1	TRBJ1-3
TGTGCCAGTACTCCGGACAGGAGCTCCTACAATGAGCAGTTCTTC	CASTPDRSSYNEQFF	.	TRBV19	TRBD1	TRBJ2-1
TGTGCCAGCAGCTCCGGACAGAGTCTCCACTTT	CASSSGQSLHF	.	TRBV7-2	.	TRBJ1-6
TGTGCCAGCAGTGAATCCCGGGACAGGGGGCGGAATGAGCAGTTCTTC	CASSESRDRGRNEQFF	.	TRBV2	TRBD1	TRBJ2-1
TGTGCCAGCAGCTTACTAGCGGGAGGGCCAGGCAATGAGCAGTTCTTC	CASSLLAGGPGNEQFF	once	TRBV7-9	TRBD2	TRBJ2-1
TGTGCCAGCAGCCGGGCCCGGGACAGGGGGCGAACAGATACGCAGTATTTT	CASSRARDRGRTDTQYF	.	TRBV5-6	TRBD1	TRBJ2-3
TGTGCCGCAGGGCTAGCGGGAGTAGGTGAGCAGTTCTTC	CAAGLAGVGEQFF	few	TRBV7-8	TRBD2	TRBJ2-1
TGTGCCATCAGTGAGTCGAGTTGGTCTAATGGCTACACCTTC	CAISESSWSNGYTF	.	TRBV10-3	.	TRBJ1-2
TGTGCCAGCAGCTTAGGGTTTGCGAATCAGCCCCAGCATTTT	CASSLGFANQPQHF	.	TRBV7-2	.	TRBJ1-5
TGTGCCAGCAGTCCGGAGGACAGACCCTCCTACGAGCAGTACTTC	CASSPEDRPSYEQYF	.	TRBV27	.	TRBJ2-7
TGTGCCAGCAGTGAACTTCGCGACGAGCAGTACTTC	CASSELRDEQYF	.	TRBV6-1	.	TRBJ2-7
TGCGCCAGCAGCCAAGGGGGGCAGGTTAACTATGGCTACACCTTC	CASSQGGQVNYGYTF	.	TRBV4-3	.	TRBJ1-2
TGTGCCAGTAGGGCCGGGACAGCGATGAATCAGCCCCAGCATTTT	CASRAGTAMNQPQHF	.	TRBV19	TRBD1	TRBJ1-5
TGTGCCAGTAGTATAGAGGGTCCCCGGGACAGGAGTTACAATGAGCAGTTCTTC	CASSIEGPRDRSYNEQFF	.	TRBV19	TRBD1	TRBJ2-1
TGTGCCAGCAGCGTAGGGCCTCAGGGCTCGAAAGATACGCAGTATTTT	CASSVGPQGSKDTQYF	.	TRBV9	.	TRBJ2-3
TGCGCCAGCAGCCAATCCGTGGGACTATCCCAAGAGACCCAGTACTTC	CASSQSVGLSQETQYF	.	TRBV4-3	TRBD2	TRBJ2-5
TGTTCCAGCAGACCTGGAGTAGAGGGGAGGAAGGATGAAGCTTTCTTT	CSSRPGVEGRKDEAFF	.	TRBV7-9	.	TRBJ1-1
TGTGCCAGCAGCCAAGAAGACAGGGGCCAAGAGACCCAGTACTTC	CASSQEDRGQETQYF	.	TRBV4-2	TRBD1	TRBJ2-5
TGTGCCAGCAGCTCCCGGGACAGGGGCCTAATTAGCGGGACCTACGAGCAGTACTTC	CASSSRDRGLISGTYEQYF	few	TRBV13	TRBD1	TRBJ2-7
TGTGCCAGTAGTTCACAGGGGGCTGGTCAGCCCCAGCATTTT	CASSSQGAGQPQHF	.	TRBV19	TRBD1	TRBJ1-5
TGCGCCAGCAGCCAAGATCCTAGCGGGAGTGCAGATACGCAGTATTTT	CASSQDPSGSADTQYF	.	TRBV4-3	TRBD2	TRBJ2-3
TGTGCCAGCAGCTTTTTAAGAGTGGAGCTGTTTTTT	CASSFLRVELFF	.	TRBV5-6	.	TRBJ2-2
TGTGCCAGCAGCCCTTACCGAGATCAGCCCCAGCATTTT	CASSPYRDQPQHF	.	TRBV4-2	.	TRBJ1-5